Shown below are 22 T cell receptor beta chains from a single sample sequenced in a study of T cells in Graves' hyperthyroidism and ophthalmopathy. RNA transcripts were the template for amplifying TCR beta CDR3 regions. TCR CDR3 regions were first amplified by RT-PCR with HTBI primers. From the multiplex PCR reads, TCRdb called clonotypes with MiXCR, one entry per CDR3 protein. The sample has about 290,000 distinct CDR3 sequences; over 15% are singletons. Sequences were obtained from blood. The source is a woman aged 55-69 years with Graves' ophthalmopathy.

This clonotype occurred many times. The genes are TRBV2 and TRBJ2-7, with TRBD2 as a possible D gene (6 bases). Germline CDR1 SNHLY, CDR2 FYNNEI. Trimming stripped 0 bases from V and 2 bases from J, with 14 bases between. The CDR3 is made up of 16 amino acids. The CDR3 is CASSEAWGGETYEQYF. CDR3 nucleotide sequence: TGTGCCAGCAGTGAAGCTTGGGGCGGGGAGACCTACGAGCAGTACTTC.

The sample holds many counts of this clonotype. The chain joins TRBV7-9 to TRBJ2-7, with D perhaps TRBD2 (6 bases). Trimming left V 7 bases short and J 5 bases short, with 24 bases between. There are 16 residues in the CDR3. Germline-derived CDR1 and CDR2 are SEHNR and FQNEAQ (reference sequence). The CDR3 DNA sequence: TGTGCCAGCACCAATTCGGGGCGGCAGGGCGGGGACGAGCAGTACTTC. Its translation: CASTNSGRQGGDEQYF.

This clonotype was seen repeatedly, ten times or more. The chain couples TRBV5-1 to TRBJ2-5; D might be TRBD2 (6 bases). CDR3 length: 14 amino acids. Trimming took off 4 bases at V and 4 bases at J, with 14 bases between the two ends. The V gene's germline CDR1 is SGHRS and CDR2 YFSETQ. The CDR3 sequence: CASSPRDLSETQYF. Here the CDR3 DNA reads TGCGCCAGCAGCCCGCGGGATCTATCAGAGACCCAGTACTTC.

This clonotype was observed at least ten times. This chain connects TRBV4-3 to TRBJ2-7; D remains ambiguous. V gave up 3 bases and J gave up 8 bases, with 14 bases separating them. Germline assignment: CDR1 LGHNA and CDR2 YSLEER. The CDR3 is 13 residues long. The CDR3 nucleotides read TGCGCCAGCAGCCATCCGACGGAGCAGAAGCAGTACTTC. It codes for CASSHPTEQKQYF.

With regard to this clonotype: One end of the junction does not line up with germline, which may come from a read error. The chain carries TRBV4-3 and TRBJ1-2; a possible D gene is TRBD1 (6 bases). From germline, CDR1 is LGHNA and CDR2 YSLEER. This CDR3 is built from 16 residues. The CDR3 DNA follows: TGCGCCAGCAGCCAAGATTCGAGAGGGGGGACCTATGGCTACGCCTTC. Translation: CASSQDSRGGTYGYAF.

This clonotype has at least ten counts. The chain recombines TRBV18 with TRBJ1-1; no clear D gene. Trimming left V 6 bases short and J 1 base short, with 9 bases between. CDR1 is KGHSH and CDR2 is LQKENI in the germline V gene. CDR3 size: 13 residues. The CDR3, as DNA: TGTGCCAGCTCCACCCAGAAGAACACTGAAGCTTTCTTT. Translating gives CASSTQKNTEAFF.

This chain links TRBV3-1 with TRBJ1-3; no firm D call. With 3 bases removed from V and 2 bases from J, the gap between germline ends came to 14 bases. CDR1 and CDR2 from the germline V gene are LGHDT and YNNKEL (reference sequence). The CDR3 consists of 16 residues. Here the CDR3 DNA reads TGTGCCAGCAGCCAGGCAGATTGGCCCGCTGGAAACACCATATATTTT. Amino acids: CASSQADWPAGNTIYF.

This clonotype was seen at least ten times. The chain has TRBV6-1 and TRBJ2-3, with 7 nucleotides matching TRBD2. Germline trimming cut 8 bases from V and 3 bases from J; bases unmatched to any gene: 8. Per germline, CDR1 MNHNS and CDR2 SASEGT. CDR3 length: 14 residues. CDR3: CASLEAGKTDTQYF. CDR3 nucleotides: TGTGCCAGCTTAGAAGCGGGGAAGACAGATACGCAGTATTTT.

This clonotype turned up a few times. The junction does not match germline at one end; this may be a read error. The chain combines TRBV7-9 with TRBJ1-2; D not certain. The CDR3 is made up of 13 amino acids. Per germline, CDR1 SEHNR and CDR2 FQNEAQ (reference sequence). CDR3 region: CASSLATGRYYAF. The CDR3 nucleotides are TGTGCCAGCAGCTTAGCGACTGGGCGGTACTACGCCTTC.

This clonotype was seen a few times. Written as DNA, the CDR3 is TGTGCTAGTGGTTTGGGGGACAGGGAGGGAGATACGCAGTATTTT. This codes for CASGLGDREGDTQYF. The gene calls are TRBV12-5 and TRBJ2-3; 9 bases fit TRBD1. CDR3 length: 15 amino acids. Germline CDR1 is LGHNT and CDR2 is FRNRAP. V lost 1 base and J lost 5; bases outside the gene matches: 4.

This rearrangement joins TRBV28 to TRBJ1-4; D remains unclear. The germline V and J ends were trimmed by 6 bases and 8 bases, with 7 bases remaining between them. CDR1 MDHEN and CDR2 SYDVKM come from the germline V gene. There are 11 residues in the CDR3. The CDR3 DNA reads TGTGCCAGCAGGGGTAGCGAAAAACTGTTTTTT. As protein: CASRGSEKLFF. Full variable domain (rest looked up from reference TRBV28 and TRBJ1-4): DVKVTQSSRYLVKRTGEKVFLECVQDMDHENMFWYRQDPGLGLRLIYFSYDVKMKEKGDIPEGYSVSREKKERFSLILESASTNQTSMYLCASRGSEKLFFGSGTQLSVL.

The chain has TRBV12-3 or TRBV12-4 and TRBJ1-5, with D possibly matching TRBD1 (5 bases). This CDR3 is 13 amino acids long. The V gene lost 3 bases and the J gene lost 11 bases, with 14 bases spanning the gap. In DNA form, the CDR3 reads TGTGCCAGCAGTTTTGATGGGGGAGAGGCCCAGCATTTT. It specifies CASSFDGGEAQHF.

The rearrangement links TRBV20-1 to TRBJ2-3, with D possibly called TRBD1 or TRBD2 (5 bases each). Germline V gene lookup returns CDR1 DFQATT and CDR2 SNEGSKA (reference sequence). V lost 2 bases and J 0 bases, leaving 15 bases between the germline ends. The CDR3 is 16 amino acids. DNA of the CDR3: TGCAGTGCTAGATCCCTGCAGGGACCCAGCACAGATACGCAGTATTTT. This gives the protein CSARSLQGPSTDTQYF.

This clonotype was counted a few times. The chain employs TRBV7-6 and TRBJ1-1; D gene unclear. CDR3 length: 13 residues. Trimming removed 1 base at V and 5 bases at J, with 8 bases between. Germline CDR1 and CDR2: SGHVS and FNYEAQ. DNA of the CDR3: TGTGCCAGCAGCTTAGAGGAGCTGACTGAAGCTTTCTTT. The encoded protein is CASSLEELTEAFF.

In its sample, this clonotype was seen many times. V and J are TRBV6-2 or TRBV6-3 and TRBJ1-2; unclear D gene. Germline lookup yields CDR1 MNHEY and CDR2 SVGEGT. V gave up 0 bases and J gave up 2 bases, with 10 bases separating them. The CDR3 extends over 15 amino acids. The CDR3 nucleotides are TGTGCCAGCAGTTACTCGACGTTCCAGAACTATGGCTACACCTTC. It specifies CASSYSTFQNYGYTF.

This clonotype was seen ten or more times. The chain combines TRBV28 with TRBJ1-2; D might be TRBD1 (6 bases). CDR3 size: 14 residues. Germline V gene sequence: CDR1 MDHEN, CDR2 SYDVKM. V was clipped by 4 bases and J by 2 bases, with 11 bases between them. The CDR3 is CASSYRTANYGYTF. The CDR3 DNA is TGTGCCAGCAGTTATAGGACAGCAAACTATGGCTACACCTTC.

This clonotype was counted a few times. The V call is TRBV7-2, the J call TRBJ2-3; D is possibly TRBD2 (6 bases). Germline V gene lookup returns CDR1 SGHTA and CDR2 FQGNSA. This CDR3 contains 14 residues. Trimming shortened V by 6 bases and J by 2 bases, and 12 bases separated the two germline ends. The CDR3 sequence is CASRLRDFTDTQYF. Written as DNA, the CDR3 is TGTGCCAGCAGACTCCGGGACTTCACAGATACGCAGTATTTT.

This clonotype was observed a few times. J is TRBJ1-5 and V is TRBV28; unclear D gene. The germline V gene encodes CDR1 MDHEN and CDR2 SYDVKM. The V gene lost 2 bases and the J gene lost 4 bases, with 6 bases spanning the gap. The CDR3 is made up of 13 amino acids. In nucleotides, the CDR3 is TGTGCCAGCAGTTTACACGAAAATCAGCCCCAGCATTTT. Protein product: CASSLHENQPQHF.

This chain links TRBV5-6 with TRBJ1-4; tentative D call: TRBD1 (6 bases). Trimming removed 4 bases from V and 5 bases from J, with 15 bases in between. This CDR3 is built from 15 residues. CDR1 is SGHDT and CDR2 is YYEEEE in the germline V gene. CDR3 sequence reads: CASSRQGGSNEKLFF. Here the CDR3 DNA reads TGTGCCAGCAGCCGTCAAGGGGGGAGCAATGAAAAACTGTTTTTT.

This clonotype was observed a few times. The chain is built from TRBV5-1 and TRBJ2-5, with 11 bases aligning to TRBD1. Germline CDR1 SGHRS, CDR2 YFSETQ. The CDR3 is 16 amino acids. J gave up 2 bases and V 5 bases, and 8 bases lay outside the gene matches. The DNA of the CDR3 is TGCGCCAGCAGTCCGGGACAGGGGGGTAGGCAAGAGACCCAGTACTTC. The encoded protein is CASSPGQGGRQETQYF.

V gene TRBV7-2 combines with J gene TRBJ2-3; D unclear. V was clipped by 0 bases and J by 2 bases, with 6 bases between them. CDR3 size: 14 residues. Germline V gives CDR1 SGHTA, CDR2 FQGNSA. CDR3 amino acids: CASSLASITDTQYF. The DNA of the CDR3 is TGTGCCAGCAGCTTAGCTAGTATCACAGATACGCAGTATTTT.

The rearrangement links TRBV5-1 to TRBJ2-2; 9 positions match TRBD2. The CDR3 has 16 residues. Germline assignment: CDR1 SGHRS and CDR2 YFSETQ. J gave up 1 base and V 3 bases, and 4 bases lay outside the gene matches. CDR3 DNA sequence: TGCGCCAGCAGCTCTGAAGCGGGAGGGAACACCGGGGAGCTGTTTTTT. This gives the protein CASSSEAGGNTGELFF.